The following is a TCR beta chain sequence with its context. The time point was: peripheral blood 6 weeks after treatment start. Samples were collected from each patient before treatment and during treatment. Each patient gave between 1 and 8 of them in total. This entry belongs to a study of PD-L1 blockade in urothelial cancer. This CDR3 is 14 amino acids long. From germline, CDR1 is WNHNN and CDR2 SYGVQD (reference sequence). V lost 5 bases to trimming and J lost 7 bases; unmatched junction nucleotides: 8. Using immunoSEQ multiplex PCR, the repertoire was profiled, and TCRdb retains in-frame clones only, with some absent. The sample has over 100,000 clones, under 95% seen once.

This sequence joins TRBV10-1 and TRBJ2-7; 10 positions match TRBD1. The sequenced sample was PBMCs, obtained around atezolizumab (anti-PD-L1) treatment. The origin of this receptor is a man aged 55 to 70 with urothelial cancer. CDR3 DNA: TGCGCCAGCAGTCCGGGACAGGGGCTCGGGGAGCAGTACTTC. Translated, it gives CASSPGQGLGEQYF.